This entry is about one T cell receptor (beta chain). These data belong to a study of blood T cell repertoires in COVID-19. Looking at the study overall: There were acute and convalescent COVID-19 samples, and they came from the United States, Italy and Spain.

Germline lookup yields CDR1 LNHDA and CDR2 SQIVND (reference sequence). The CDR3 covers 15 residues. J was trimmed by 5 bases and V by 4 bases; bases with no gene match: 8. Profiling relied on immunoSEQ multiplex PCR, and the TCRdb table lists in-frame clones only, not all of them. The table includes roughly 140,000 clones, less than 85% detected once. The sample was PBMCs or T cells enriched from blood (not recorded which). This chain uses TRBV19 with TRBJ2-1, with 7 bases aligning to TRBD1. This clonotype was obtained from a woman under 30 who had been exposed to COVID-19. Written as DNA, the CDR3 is TGTGCCAGTAGTAGTACGGGACAGAAGAACAATGAGCAGTTCTTC. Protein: CASSSTGQKNNEQFF.